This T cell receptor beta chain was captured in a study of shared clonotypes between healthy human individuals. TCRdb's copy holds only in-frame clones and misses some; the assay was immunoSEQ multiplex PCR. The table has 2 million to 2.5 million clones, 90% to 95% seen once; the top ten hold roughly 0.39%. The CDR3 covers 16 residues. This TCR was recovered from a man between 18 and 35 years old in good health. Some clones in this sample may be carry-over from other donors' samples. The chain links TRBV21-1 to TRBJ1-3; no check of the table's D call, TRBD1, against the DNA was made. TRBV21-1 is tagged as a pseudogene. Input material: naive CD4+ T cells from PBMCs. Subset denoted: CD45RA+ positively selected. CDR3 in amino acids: CASSKTDRAGGNTIYF. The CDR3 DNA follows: TGTGCCAGCAGCAAAACCGACAGGGCTGGTGGAAACACCATATATTTT.